This T cell receptor (beta chain) comes out of a study of T cells in Graves' hyperthyroidism and ophthalmopathy. V dropped 2 bases and J dropped 5; count of bases not matched to a gene: 8. Germline CDR1 KGHSH, CDR2 LQKENI. CDR3 size: 16 residues. Amplified TCR beta CDR3 regions came from RNA transcripts. HTBI primers were employed in a first-round RT-PCR of the TCR CDR3. TCRdb re-called the multiplex PCR reads through MiXCR, storing one row per CDR3 protein. The sample includes a few hundred thousand distinct CDR3 sequences, around 13% of them seen just once. This clonotype was counted many times. The sample comprised blood. J is TRBJ2-2 and V is TRBV18; 7 bases agree with TRBD1. The sequence came from a woman aged 25 to 39 with Graves' ophthalmopathy. CDR3: CASSPMPQGRTGELFF. Written as DNA, the CDR3 is TGTGCCAGCTCACCAATGCCACAGGGGAGAACCGGGGAGCTGTTTTTT. Looking up the rest from reference TRBV18 and TRBJ2-2 gives the full variable domain: NAGVMQNPRHLVRRRGQEARLRCSPMKGHSHVYWYRQLPEEGLKFMVYLQKENIIDESGMPKERFSAEFPKEGPSILRIQQVVRGDSAAYFCASSPMPQGRTGELFFGEGSRLTVL.